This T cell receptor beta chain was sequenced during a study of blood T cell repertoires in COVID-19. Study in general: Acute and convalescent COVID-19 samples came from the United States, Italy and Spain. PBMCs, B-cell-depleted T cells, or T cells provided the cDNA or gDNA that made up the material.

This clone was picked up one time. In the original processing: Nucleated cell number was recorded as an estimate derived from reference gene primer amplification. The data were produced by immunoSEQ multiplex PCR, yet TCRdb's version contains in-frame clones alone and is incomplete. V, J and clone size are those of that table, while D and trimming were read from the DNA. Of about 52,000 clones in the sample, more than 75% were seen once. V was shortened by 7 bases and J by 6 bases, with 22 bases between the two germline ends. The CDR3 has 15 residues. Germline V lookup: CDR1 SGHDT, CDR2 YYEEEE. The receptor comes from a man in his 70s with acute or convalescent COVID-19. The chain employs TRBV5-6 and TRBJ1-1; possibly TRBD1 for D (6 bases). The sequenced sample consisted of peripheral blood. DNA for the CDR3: TGTGCCAGCCAGACGGGAAGTTCGGGGGGCCCTGAAGCTTTCTTT. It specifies CASQTGSSGGPEAFF.